The present entry profiles one TCR beta chain with its context. This CDR3 is 14 amino acids long. Germline CDR1 and CDR2: MNHNY and SVGAGI (reference sequence). The V and J ends lost 7 bases and 2 bases respectively, with 11 bases between them. The run depth of the assay was deep. Here immunoSEQ multiplex PCR was the method, and the copy in TCRdb shows in-frame clones only, minus some. The sample contains a few million clones, 93% of which appear only once. This sample stems from a study of shared clonotypes between healthy human individuals. The overall study: Two women and a few men aged 18 to 49 served as donors. Donors had three CD4 naive, three CD4 memory, two CD8 naive and one CD8 memory plate apiece.

Donors had no recently reported acute infections or vaccinations and were HIV-negative. Sequencing was done on a sample of naive CD4+ T cells from PBMCs. Subset: CD45RA+ positively selected. The chain combines TRBV6-6 with TRBJ2-2; D gene uncertain. The clonotype comes from a young man in good health. Some clones in this sample may be carry-over from other donors' samples. The CDR3 region has the DNA TGTGCCAGCATTAATACACCCAACACCGGGGAGCTGTTTTTT. It codes for CASINTPNTGELFF.